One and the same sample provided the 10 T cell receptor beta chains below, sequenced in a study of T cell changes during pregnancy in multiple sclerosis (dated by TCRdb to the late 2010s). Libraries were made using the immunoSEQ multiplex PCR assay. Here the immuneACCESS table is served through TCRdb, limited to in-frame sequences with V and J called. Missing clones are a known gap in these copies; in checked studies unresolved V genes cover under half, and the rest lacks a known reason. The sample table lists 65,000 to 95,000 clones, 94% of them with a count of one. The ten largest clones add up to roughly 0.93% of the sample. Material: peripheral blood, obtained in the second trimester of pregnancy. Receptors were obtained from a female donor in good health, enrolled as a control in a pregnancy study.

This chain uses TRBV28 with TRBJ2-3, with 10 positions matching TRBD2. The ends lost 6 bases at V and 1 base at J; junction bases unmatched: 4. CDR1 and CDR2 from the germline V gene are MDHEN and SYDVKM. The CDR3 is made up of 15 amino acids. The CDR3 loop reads CASSSLAGRTDTQYF. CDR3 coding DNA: TGTGCCAGCAGCTCACTAGCGGGGCGCACAGATACGCAGTATTTT.

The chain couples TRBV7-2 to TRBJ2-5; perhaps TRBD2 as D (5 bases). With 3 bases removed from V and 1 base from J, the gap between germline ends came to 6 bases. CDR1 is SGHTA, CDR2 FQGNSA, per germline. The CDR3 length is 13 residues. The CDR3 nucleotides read TGTGCCAGCAGCTTCAGCGGCCAAGAGACCCAGTACTTC. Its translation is CASSFSGQETQYF.

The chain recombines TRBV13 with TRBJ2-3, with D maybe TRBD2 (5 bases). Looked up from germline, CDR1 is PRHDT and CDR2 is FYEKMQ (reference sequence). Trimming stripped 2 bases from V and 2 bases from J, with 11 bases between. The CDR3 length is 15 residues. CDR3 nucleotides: TGTGCCAGCAGCTTAAGTAGGGAGTCCACAGATACGCAGTATTTT. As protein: CASSLSRESTDTQYF.

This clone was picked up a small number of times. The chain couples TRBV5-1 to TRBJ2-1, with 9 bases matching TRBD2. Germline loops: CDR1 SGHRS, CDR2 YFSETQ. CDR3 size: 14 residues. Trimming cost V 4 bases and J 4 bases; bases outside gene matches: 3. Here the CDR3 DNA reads TGCGCCAGCAGCCAGGCGGGAGGGTACAATGAGCAGTTCTTC. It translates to CASSQAGGYNEQFF.

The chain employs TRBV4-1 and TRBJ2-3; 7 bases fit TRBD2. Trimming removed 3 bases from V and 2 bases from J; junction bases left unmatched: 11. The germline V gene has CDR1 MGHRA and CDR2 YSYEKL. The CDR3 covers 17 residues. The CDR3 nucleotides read TGCGCCAGCAGCCATCCTAGGGGAGGGACGGACACAGATACGCAGTATTTT. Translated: CASSHPRGGTDTDTQYF.

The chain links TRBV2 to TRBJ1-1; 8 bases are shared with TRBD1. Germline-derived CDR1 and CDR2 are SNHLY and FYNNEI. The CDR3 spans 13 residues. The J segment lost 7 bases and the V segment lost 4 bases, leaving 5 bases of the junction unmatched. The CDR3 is CASSVIQGGEAFF. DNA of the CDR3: TGTGCCAGCAGTGTAATACAGGGGGGTGAAGCTTTCTTT.

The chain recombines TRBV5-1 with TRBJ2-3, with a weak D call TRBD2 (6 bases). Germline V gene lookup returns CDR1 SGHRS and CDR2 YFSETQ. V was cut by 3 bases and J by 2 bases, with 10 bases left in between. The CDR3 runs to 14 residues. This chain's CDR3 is CASSWGLITDTQYF. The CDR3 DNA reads TGCGCCAGCAGCTGGGGACTGATCACAGATACGCAGTATTTT.

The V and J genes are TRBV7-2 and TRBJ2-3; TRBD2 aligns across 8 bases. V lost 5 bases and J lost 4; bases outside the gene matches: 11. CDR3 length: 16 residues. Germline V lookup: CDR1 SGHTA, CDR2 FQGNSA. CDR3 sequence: CASSPASGRVSDTQYF. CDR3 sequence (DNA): TGTGCCAGCAGCCCCGCGAGCGGGAGAGTTTCAGATACGCAGTATTTT.

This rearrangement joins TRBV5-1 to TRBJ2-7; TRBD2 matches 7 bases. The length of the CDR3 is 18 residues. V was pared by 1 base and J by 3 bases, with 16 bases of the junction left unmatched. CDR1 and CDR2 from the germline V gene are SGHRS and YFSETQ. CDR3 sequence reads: CASSLRQSHEAGNYEQYF. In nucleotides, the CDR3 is TGCGCCAGCAGCTTGCGCCAGAGCCACGAAGCGGGGAACTACGAGCAGTACTTC.

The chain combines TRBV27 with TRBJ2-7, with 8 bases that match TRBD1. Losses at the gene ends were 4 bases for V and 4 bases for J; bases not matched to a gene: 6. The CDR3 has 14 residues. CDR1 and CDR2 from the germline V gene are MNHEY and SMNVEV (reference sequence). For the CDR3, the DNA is TGTGCCAGCAGTTCGACAGGGGTGGTATACGAGCAGTACTTC. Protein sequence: CASSSTGVVYEQYF.